This record covers a single TCR beta chain. The antigen it binds to is not known. No base-level quality is on record; no much larger clone is a single base apart. The junction shows trimming of 1 base on V and 8 bases on J, and the gene matches do not reach 13 bases of it. Via the germline V gene (reference sequence), CDR1 is GTSNPN and CDR2 SVGIG. The CDR3 sequence holds 15 residues, the cysteine and phenylalanine included. The kept DNA is CDR3 alone, 45 bases in frame from the first base. This sample was taken from a study of blood T cell repertoires in COVID-19 (dated by TCRdb to the early 2020s). The study in broad terms: Samples covering the acute and convalescent phases of COVID-19 were provided by collaborators in the United States, Italy and Spain. Subjects who had been exposed to COVID-19, were actively infected with it, or had recovered from it provided the deeply sampled blood TCRbeta repertoires that made up the dataset. HLA class I and class II types, where available, came from metadata supplied by the sample provider rather than from assay-based typing. Sample metadata almost always included a de-identified subject ID, COVID-19 status, age in years and sex. The repertoires were released in a freely available public database intended as a resource for research on the immune response to SARS-CoV-2. The samples were drawn from two sources: the first 160 participants of the ongoing ImmuneRACE study, and fewer than 1,500 subjects contributed by 6 global collaborators. The prospective study material was composed of cDNA or gDNA derived from T cells, B-cell-depleted T cells, or PBMCs. Results and caveats for the whole study, not just this receptor: How much clinical and demographic metadata was included differed by source and by participant, and the metadata was provided uncurated.

In Seattle, one collaborating source enrolled patients while the infection was active and tracked those patients longitudinally over the course of disease. Each collaborating institution followed its own protocols to collect whole blood in K2EDTA tubes. For TCRbeta analysis, collaborator samples were shipped as frozen whole blood, as isolated PBMCs, or as DNA extracted from either sample type. TCRbeta CDR3 regions were amplified from genomic DNA using the immunoSEQ Assay, a bias-controlled multiplex PCR. The original pipeline was this. Within the assay, amplification of reference gene primers was used to estimate how many nucleated cells each sample contained. Sequence reads were collapsed and filtered to measure the absolute abundance of every unique TCRbeta CDR3 rearrangement. For each sample, productive Simpson clonality was calculated as the square root of Simpson's diversity index over productive rearrangements. The clones in this table, taken by TCRdb from immuneACCESS, are in-frame only. Not every clone is retained; where verified, under half of the shortfall comes from an unresolved V gene, and the cause of the rest is unknown. V and J calls and clone size are copied from that table; D and trimming were computed from the DNA. The sample table contains roughly 220,000 clones; only one count was recorded for about four fifths of them. Of the sample, roughly 8% falls within the top ten clones.

In this chain, TRBV30 is recombined with TRBJ1-2; 7 of the junction bases match TRBD1. Sequencing was carried out using peripheral blood. The sequence was collected from an elderly woman with COVID-19, enrolled during active disease. Here the CDR3 is given as CAWSGNTGAGWGYTF. The nucleotide sequence reads TGTGCCTGGAGTGGAAATACAGGGGCCGGGTGGGGCTACACCTTC.